Listed here is a single T cell receptor beta chain. As yet, its antigen is unknown. Indicated treatment: oral pan-JAK inhibitor, 5-10 mg twice daily. Specimens obtained from alopecia areata patients comprised lesional scalp punch biopsies and peripheral blood. The sample comes from a study of CD8+ T cells in alopecia areata. Study-wide findings and caveats: With tofacitinib ongoing, many expanded lesional clones persisted in both scalp and blood.

Reverse transcribed after extraction, RNA yielded cDNA as the sequencing template. The repertoire was sequenced with immunoSEQ multiplex PCR; TCRdb's copy has only in-frame clones and lacks some. The repertoire holds 98,000 or so clones, with under 70% as singletons. CDR1 MNHEY and CDR2 SMNVEV come from the germline V gene (reference sequence). The CDR3 is made up of 13 amino acids. Trimming removed 8 bases at V and 5 bases at J, with 15 bases between. The sequences come from CD8+ T cells sorted from blood, collected at week 4, from a patient treated with tofacitinib. The receptor was derived from a human donor with alopecia areata. The chain recombines TRBV27 with TRBJ2-5; tentatively, D is TRBD1 or TRBD2 (5 bases each). The CDR3 is CASRGALEETQYF. The CDR3 region has the DNA TGTGCCAGCCGAGGGGCTCTCGAGGAGACCCAGTACTTC.